These T cell receptor beta chains were read from a single sample in a study of blood T cell repertoires in COVID-19. The repertoire was sequenced with immunoSEQ multiplex PCR; TCRdb's copy has only in-frame clones and lacks some. The sample comprises approximately 150,000 clones, approximately 88% of which are singletons, and approximately 5.3% rests with the top ten. Material: PBMCs or T cells enriched from blood (not recorded which). The source is a man in his sixties or seventies who had been exposed to COVID-19. Both conserved end residues are part of each CDR3. The D gene is left open where the match is weak. The size entry is marked missing in some rows and otherwise reads once, few, many or a size class.

D gene	V gene	clone size	J gene	CDR3 protein	CDR3 DNA
NA	TRBV4-1	once	TRBJ1-4	CASSHPKGTGRYNEKLFF	TGCGCCAGCAGCCATCCAAAGGGAACAGGGCGGTATAATGAAAAACTGTTTTTT
TRBD1	TRBV27	NA	TRBJ1-6	CASSLSRTGDSPLHF	TGTGCCAGCAGTTTATCGCGGACAGGGGATTCACCCCTCCACTTT
TRBD1	TRBV20-1	NA	TRBJ2-7	CSAYDRDEQYF	TGCAGTGCCTACGACAGGGATGAGCAGTACTTC
TRBD1	TRBV24-1	NA	TRBJ2-1	CATSDTRTGGGEEQFF	TGTGCCACCAGTGATACTCGGACAGGGGGCGGGGAGGAGCAGTTCTTC
NA	TRBV9	NA	TRBJ1-3	CASSVGTNTGNTIYF	TGTGCCAGCAGCGTAGGGACAAACACTGGAAACACCATATATTTT
NA	TRBV9	NA	TRBJ1-4	CASSELQGANEKLFF	TGTGCCAGCAGCGAGTTACAGGGAGCTAATGAAAAACTGTTTTTT
NA	TRBV27	NA	TRBJ1-2	CASSPQAGGYTF	TGTGCCAGCAGTCCCCAGGCTGGAGGCTACACCTTC
NA	TRBV7-2	few	TRBJ1-3	CASSPTNSGNTIYF	TGTGCCAGCAGCCCTACGAACTCTGGAAACACCATATATTTT
NA	TRBV28	few	TRBJ1-6	CASSLTGGGSPLHF	TGTGCCAGCAGTTTAACCGGGGGAGGGTCACCCCTCCACTTT
TRBD2	TRBV3-1/TRBV3-2	few	TRBJ2-1	CASTLAGGNEQFF	TGTGCCAGCACACTAGCGGGAGGCAATGAGCAGTTCTTC
NA	TRBV11-2	NA	TRBJ1-1	CASSSWGGNTEAFF	TGTGCCAGCAGCTCCTGGGGGGGGAACACTGAAGCTTTCTTT
NA	TRBV12-3/TRBV12-4	NA	TRBJ1-1	CASSTGLTTEAFF	TGTGCCAGCAGTACAGGGTTAACAACTGAAGCTTTCTTT
TRBD2	TRBV28	NA	TRBJ2-1	CASTPGLAGNNEQFF	TGTGCCAGCACCCCGGGACTAGCGGGCAACAATGAGCAGTTCTTC
TRBD2	TRBV6-5	NA	TRBJ2-1	CASSPSGGYNEQFF	TGTGCCAGCAGTCCTAGCGGGGGATACAATGAGCAGTTCTTC
TRBD1	TRBV30	NA	TRBJ1-2	CAWLQGNLNYGYTF	TGTGCCTGGTTACAGGGGAACCTCAACTATGGCTACACCTTC
TRBD2	TRBV5-1	NA	TRBJ2-1	CASSPGLEAYNEQFF	TGCGCCAGCAGCCCAGGACTAGAGGCCTACAATGAGCAGTTCTTC